This TCR beta chain stems from a study of breast tumors, draining lymph nodes, adjacent tissues. Findings and caveats of the study: That most tumor T cells come from lymph nodes remained unproven. Tumor and nontumor repertoires were significantly more similar in luminal-like than in basal-like breast cancer. Tumor TCR diversity was below lymph nodes but above nontumor tissue. The data were judged consistent with most tumor T cells coming from lymph node and expanding in tumor.

Germline V gives CDR1 SGHTS, CDR2 YDEGEE. Trimming left V 0 bases short and J 3 bases short, with 12 bases between. CDR3 length: 15 amino acids. On this clonotype itself: Its antigen is undetermined.

TCRdb ran MiXCR on the multiplex PCR reads and lists one entry per CDR3 protein. Here the sample spans fewer than 30,000 distinct CDR3 sequences, 68% being singletons. V is TRBV5-8 and J is TRBJ1-1; D is uncertain. The sequence derives from a female donor with breast cancer. Some clones in this sample may be carry-over from other donors' samples. The specimen sequenced was tumor-adjacent breast tissue. CDR3 sequence reads: CASSLGDGSHTEAFF. The CDR3 DNA follows: TGTGCCAGCAGCTTGGGGGATGGGTCCCACACTGAAGCTTTCTTT.